The subject of this entry is one TCR beta chain. Its matching antigen is unknown. The data stem from a study of monozygotic twins with inflammatory bowel disease. Points from the study as a whole: There were differing immunosuppressive treatments, which may have added variability to patient repertoires. IBD patients exhibited fewer clonotypes shared with other individuals than healthy twins, particularly with disease activity.

For each CDR3 protein, TCRdb gives one entry from its re-call of the 5' RACE reads, without DNA. This sample contains approximately 330,000 distinct CDR3 sequences. Whole-blood total RNA was extracted without T cell sorting. This CDR3 is 15 amino acids long. CDR1 is DFQATT, CDR2 SNEGSKA, per germline (reference sequence). The sequenced sample was blood. The TCR originated in a human donor with ulcerative colitis or Crohn's disease, or a healthy co-twin of an affected twin (not recorded which). The V gene is TRBV20-1, the J gene TRBJ2-5; lacking DNA, the TRBD2 call made by TCRdb goes unchecked. CDR3 loop: CSARDQLAGQETQYF.